The T cell receptor (beta chain) described here comes from a study of blood T cell repertoires in COVID-19. The data were produced by immunoSEQ multiplex PCR, yet TCRdb's version contains in-frame clones alone and is incomplete. Among more than 250,000 clones listed, roughly 85% were seen once. The V end lost 0 bases, the J end lost 0 bases, and 12 bases lay between the germline ends. Germline V gene lookup returns CDR1 MGHRA and CDR2 YSYEKL. CDR3 size: 17 residues. The rearrangement joins TRBV4-1 to TRBJ2-1; D is undetermined. Sequencing was carried out using peripheral blood. The sequence derives from a man between 60 and 75 years old who had recovered from COVID-19. The CDR3 here is CASSQDLSKSSYNEQFF. CDR3 coding DNA: TGCGCCAGCAGCCAAGATCTGAGTAAAAGCTCCTACAATGAGCAGTTCTTC.